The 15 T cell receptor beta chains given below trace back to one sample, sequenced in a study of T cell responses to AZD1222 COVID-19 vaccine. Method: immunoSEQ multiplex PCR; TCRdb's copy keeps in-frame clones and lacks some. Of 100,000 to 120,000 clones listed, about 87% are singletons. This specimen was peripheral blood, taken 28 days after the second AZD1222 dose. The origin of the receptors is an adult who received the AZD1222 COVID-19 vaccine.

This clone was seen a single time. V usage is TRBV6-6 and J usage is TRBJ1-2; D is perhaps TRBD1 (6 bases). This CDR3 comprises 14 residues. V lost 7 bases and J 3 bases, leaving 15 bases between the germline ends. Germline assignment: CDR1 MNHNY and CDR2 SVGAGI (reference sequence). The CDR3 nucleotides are TGTGCCAGCACCAGGACAGCTTCCTACTATGGCTACACCTTC. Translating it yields CASTRTASYYGYTF.

CDR3 sequence reads: CASSLERAGEQYF. CDR3 DNA: TGCGCCAGCAGCTTGGAACGGGCGGGTGAGCAGTACTTC. The V call is TRBV5-1, the J call TRBJ2-7; TRBD2 might be the D (5 bases). Between the trimmed V and J ends, which lost 0 bases and 7 bases, there was a span of 11 bases. Per germline, CDR1 SGHRS and CDR2 YFSETQ. This CDR3 has 13 residues.

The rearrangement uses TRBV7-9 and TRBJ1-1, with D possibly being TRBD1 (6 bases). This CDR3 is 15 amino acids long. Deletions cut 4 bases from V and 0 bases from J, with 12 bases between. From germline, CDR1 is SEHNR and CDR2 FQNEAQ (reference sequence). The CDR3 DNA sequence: TGTGCCAGCAGCTCCCCCGGACAGATGAACACTGAAGCTTTCTTT. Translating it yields CASSSPGQMNTEAFF. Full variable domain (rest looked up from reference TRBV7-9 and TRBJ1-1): DTGVSQNPRHKITKRGQNVTFRCDPISEHNRLYWYRQTLGQGPEFLTYFQNEAQLEKSRLLSDRFSAERPKGSFSTLEIQRTEQGDSAMYLCASSSPGQMNTEAFFGQGTRLTVV.

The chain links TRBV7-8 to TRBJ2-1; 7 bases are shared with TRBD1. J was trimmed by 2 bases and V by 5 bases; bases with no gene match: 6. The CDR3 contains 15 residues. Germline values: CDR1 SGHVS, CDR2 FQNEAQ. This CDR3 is CASSAAGTAYNEQFF. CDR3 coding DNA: TGTGCCAGCAGCGCGGCCGGGACAGCCTACAATGAGCAGTTCTTC.

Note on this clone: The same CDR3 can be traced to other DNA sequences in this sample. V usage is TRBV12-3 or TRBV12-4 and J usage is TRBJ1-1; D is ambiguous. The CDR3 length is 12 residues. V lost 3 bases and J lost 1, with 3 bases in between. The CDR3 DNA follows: TGTGCCAGCAGTTTCAGGAACACTGAAGCTTTCTTT. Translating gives CASSFRNTEAFF.

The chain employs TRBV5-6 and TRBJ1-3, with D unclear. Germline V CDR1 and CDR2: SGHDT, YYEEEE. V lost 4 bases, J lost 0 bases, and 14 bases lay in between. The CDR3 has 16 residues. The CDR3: CASSPLPISSGNTIYF. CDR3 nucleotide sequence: TGTGCCAGCAGCCCACTTCCCATAAGCTCTGGAAACACCATATATTTT. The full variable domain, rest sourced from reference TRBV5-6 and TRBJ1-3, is DAGVTQSPTHLIKTRGQQVTLRCSPKSGHDTVSWYQQALGQGPQFIFQYYEEEERQRGNFPDRFSGHQFPNYSSELNVNALLLGDSALYLCASSPLPISSGNTIYFGEGSWLTVV.

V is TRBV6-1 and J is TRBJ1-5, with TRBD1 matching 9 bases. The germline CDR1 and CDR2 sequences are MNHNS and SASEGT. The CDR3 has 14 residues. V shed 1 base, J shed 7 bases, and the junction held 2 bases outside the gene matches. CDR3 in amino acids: CASSEGDRVQPQHF. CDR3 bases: TGTGCCAGCAGTGAAGGGGACAGGGTGCAGCCCCAGCATTTT.

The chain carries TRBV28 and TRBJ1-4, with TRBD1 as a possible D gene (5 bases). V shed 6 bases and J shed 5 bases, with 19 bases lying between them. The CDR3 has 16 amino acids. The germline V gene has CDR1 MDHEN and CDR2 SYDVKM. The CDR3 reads CASSYGPGRLNEKLFF. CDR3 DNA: TGTGCCAGCAGCTATGGACCGGGACGTTTAAATGAAAAACTGTTTTTT.

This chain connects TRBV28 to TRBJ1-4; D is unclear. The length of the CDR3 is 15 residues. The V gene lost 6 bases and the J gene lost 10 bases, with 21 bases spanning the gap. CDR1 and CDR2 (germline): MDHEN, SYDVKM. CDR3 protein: CASRSIPGPSSKLFF. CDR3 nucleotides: TGTGCCAGCAGATCTATTCCGGGTCCTTCCTCAAAACTGTTTTTT.

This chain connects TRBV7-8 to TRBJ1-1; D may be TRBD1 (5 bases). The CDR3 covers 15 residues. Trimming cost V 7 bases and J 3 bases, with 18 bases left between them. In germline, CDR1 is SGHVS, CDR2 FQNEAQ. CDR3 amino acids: CASNSLGQGDTEAFF. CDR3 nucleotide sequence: TGTGCCAGCAACAGCTTAGGGCAGGGCGACACTGAAGCTTTCTTT.

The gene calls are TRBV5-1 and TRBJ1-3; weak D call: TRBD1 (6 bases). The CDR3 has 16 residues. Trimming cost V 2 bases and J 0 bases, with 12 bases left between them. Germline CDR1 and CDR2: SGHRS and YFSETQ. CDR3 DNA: TGCGCCAGCAGCTTTGACAGGTCCAACTCTGGAAACACCATATATTTT. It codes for CASSFDRSNSGNTIYF.

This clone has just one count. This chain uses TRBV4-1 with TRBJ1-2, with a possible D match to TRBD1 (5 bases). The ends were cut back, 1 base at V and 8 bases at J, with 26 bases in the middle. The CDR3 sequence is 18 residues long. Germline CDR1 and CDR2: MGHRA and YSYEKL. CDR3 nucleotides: TGCGCCAGCAGCCAAGCAAACCCGCAGGGTGGGCCATCCTGGGGCTACACCTTC. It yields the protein CASSQANPQGGPSWGYTF.

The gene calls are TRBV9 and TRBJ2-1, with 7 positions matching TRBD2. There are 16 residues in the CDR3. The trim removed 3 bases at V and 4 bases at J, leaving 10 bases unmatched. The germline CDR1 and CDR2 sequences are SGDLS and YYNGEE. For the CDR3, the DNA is TGTGCCAGCAGCGCCGGGGGGATTGGGGCTTACAATGAGCAGTTCTTC. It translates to CASSAGGIGAYNEQFF. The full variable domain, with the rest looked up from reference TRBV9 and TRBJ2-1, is DSGVTQTPKHLITATGQRVTLRCSPRSGDLSVYWYQQSLDQGLQFLIQYYNGEERAKGNILERFSAQQFPDLHSELNLSSLELGDSALYFCASSAGGIGAYNEQFFGPGTRLTVL.

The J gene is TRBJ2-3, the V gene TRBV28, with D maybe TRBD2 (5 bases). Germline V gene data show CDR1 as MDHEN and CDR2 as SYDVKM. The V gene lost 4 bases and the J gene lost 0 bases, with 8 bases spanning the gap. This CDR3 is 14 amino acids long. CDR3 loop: CASSSGGSTDTQYF. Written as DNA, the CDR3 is TGTGCCAGCAGTTCCGGAGGAAGCACAGATACGCAGTATTTT.

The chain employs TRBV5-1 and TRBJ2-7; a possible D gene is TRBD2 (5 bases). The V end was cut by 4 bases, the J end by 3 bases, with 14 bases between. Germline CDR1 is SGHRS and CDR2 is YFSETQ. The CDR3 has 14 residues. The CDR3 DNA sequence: TGCGCCAGCAGCCTGACCGGACTGATCTACGAGCAGTACTTC. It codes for CASSLTGLIYEQYF. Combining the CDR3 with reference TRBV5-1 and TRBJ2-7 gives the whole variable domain KAGVTQTPRYLIKTRGQQVTLSCSPISGHRSVSWYQQTPGQGLQFLFEYFSETQRNKGNFPGRFSGRQFSNSRSEMNVSTLELGDSALYLCASSLTGLIYEQYFGPGTRLTVT.